The sequence of this T cell receptor beta chain was determined in a study of untreated major depressive disorder (dated by TCRdb to the late 2010s). At the level of the whole study: This cross-sectional case-control study compared T cell phenotype and TCR repertoire between antidepressant-free major depressive disorder patients and individually matched non-depressed controls. Sequencing followed up flow-cytometry Vbeta 5.1, Vbeta 11 and Vbeta 22 usage differences observed in the whole cohort.

The Qiagen DNeasy Blood and Tissue Kit was used to extract total genomic DNA from purified CD4+ T cells. Amplification and sequencing of the TCRbeta CDR3 region, as defined according to IMGT, were carried out with immunoSEQ immunosequencing protocols. As for the original processing: Raw sequence data were preprocessed by the immunoSEQ service for PCR and sequencing error correction. The sequence data were loaded into the immunoSEQ Analyzer and then analyzed further using VDJtools v1.0.7. The paired Wilcoxon signed-rank test was used to test differences between patients and controls. TCRdb mirrors the immuneACCESS table, restricted to in-frame sequences. Some clones are absent from its copies; in checked studies, under half trace to an unresolved V gene, and the reason for the others is unknown. V, J and clone size derive from that table, while D and trimming were established from the DNA sequence. The sample table lists about 25,000 clones, approximately 91% of them with a count of one. Roughly 0.72% of the sample is in the top ten clones.

Overall study results and their limits: In the sequencing data, TRBV25-01 and TRBV02-01 usage matched the flow-cytometry pattern without reaching statistical significance. Higher TRBV05-01 (Vbeta 5.1) usage among CD4+ T cells of depressed patients compared with controls was confirmed by sequencing, with p = 0.040 in a one-tailed test. Strict matching and exclusion criteria produced a comparatively small study sample, limiting generalizability of findings. The top five TRBV05-01 clones in every sequenced subject were all private clones. For the sequencing comparisons, one-tailed planned tests were applied to only three Vbeta families that had been selected in advance.

Of note for this clone: No antigen is known for it. Within one base of it there is no much larger clone, and no base qualities were kept.

Spanning cysteine to phenylalanine, the CDR3 consists of 13 amino acids. The sequence is cut down to CDR3 DNA, 39 bases in frame from base 1. Taken from the germline V gene, the CDR1 and CDR2 loops are MDHEN and SYDVKM. V is reduced by 8 bases and J by 3 bases, leaving a spacing of 13 bases between them. For sex, age, current smoking status and body mass index, every depressed patient had a pairwise-matched non-depressed control. Every participant in the study was of European descent. Patients were diagnosed with major depressive disorder by DSM-IV criteria and had a Hamilton Rating Scale for Depression score of 18 or higher. No psychiatric medication, including antidepressants, had been taken by patients for at least 8 weeks before enrollment. Depression severity among patients ranged from moderate to severe. Participants were excluded if they had major medical conditions, Axis I/II comorbidities, regular medication or illicit drug use, or weekly alcohol intake above 100 g. From each participant, roughly 30 ml of peripheral blood was collected into EDTA tubes. CD4+ T cells were purified from thawed PBMCs by magnetic negative selection with the BD IMag Human CD4 T Lymphocyte Enrichment Set. A purity of around 94% was typically achieved with the CD4+ enrichment method, as confirmed by flow cytometry. TCRbeta sequencing was performed on a subgroup of about 5 case-control pairs selected blind to chemokine receptor expression and flow-cytometric repertoire skewing results. Every blood sample was taken in the morning at 8:00 a.m., after which PBMCs were separated out using Ficoll-Hypaque gradient centrifugation. Until being assayed, PBMCs were kept in liquid nitrogen after cryopreservation by gradual cooling to -80 degrees C.

This TCR was sampled from a woman in her thirties with major depressive disorder. This chain joins TRBV28 to TRBJ1-2, with TRBD1 perhaps the D gene, on 5 matching bases. The source material was CD4+ T cells from PBMCs. The CDR3 sequence is CASRLGGYYGYTF. Here is the DNA: TGTGCCAGCCGACTTGGGGGATACTATGGCTACACCTTC.